One and the same sample provided the 30 T cell receptor beta chains below, sequenced in a study of control samples from healthy donors and cancer patients. TCRdb's table, derived via immunoSEQ multiplex PCR, lists solely in-frame clones and lacks some. This table holds tens of thousands of clones, roughly 87% found once. Material for sequencing was PBMCs. The receptors were gathered from a man aged 55 to 70 with head and neck cancer.

V is TRBV21-1 and J is TRBJ2-7; whether TRBD2, the table's D call, matches the DNA was not checked. TRBV21-1 is assigned pseudogene status. CDR3 length: 14 residues. CDR3 in DNA: TGTGCCAGCAGCAAATGGGGGGGCTCCTACGAGCAGTACTTC. It codes for CASSKWGGSYEQYF.

V and J are TRBV9 and TRBJ2-2; TRBD1 aligns across 8 bases. The junction had 6 bases not matched to a gene; V was cut back by 2 bases and J by 3 bases. The V gene's germline CDR1 is SGDLS and CDR2 YYNGEE. This CDR3 is built from 16 residues. The CDR3 region is CASSVGPGGDTGELFF. The DNA for the CDR3 is TGTGCCAGCAGCGTGGGTCCAGGGGGCGACACCGGGGAGCTGTTTTTT. The complete variable domain, with remaining parts taken from reference TRBV9 and TRBJ2-2, reads DSGVTQTPKHLITATGQRVTLRCSPRSGDLSVYWYQQSLDQGLQFLIQYYNGEERAKGNILERFSAQQFPDLHSELNLSSLELGDSALYFCASSVGPGGDTGELFFGEGSRLTVL.

This sequence joins TRBV12-3 or TRBV12-4 and TRBJ2-7, with a weak D call TRBD1 (5 bases). The CDR3 has 13 residues. The V and J ends lost 3 bases and 3 bases respectively, with 9 bases between them. Here the CDR3 DNA reads TGTGCCAGCAGTTTCCAGGGCTTCTACGAGCAGTACTTC. Translated, it gives CASSFQGFYEQYF.

The rearrangement links TRBV28 to TRBJ1-2, with unresolved D. The CDR3 totals 11 residues. CDR1 MDHEN and CDR2 SYDVKM come from the germline V gene. V dropped 2 bases and J dropped 8 bases, with 6 bases sitting between them. The CDR3 reads CASSLMGGYTF. For the CDR3, the DNA is TGTGCCAGCAGTTTAATGGGGGGCTACACCTTC.

This chain links TRBV19 with TRBJ2-2; the D is unclear. Germline CDR1 and CDR2: LNHDA and SQIVND (reference sequence). The CDR3 has 12 residues. The V end lost 6 bases, the J end lost 0 bases, and 2 bases lay between the germline ends. The CDR3, as DNA: TGTGCCAGTAGCACGAACACCGGGGAGCTGTTTTTT. Protein: CASSTNTGELFF.

The rearrangement uses TRBV2 and TRBJ2-7; D may be TRBD2 (5 bases). The CDR3 runs 12 residues. V lost 7 bases and J lost 3, with 10 bases in between. The germline gives CDR1 SNHLY, CDR2 FYNNEI. DNA for the CDR3: TGTGCCAGCACACGGGATCGCTACGAGCAGTACTTC. Translating gives CASTRDRYEQYF.

The rearrangement uses TRBV30 and TRBJ2-5; no clear D. Trimming took off 2 bases at V and 5 bases at J, with 15 bases between the two ends. This CDR3 contains 14 residues. Germline-derived CDR1 and CDR2 are GTSNPN and SVGIG (reference sequence). Here the CDR3 DNA reads TGTGCCTGGAGTAGTGGCCTAAGTTATGAGACCCAGTACTTC. Its translation is CAWSSGLSYETQYF.

This chain connects TRBV28 to TRBJ1-2, with D possibly TRBD1 on 6 matching bases. This CDR3 is 15 amino acids long. From germline, CDR1 is MDHEN and CDR2 SYDVKM. Between the trimmed V and J ends, which lost 3 bases and 2 bases, there was a span of 13 bases. CDR3 nucleotide sequence: TGTGCCAGCAGTTTCCGGGGGGCCGGAAACTATGGCTACACCTTC. Protein: CASSFRGAGNYGYTF.

The chain has TRBV19 and TRBJ2-5; D may be TRBD2 (5 bases). Germline-derived CDR1 and CDR2 are LNHDA and SQIVND (reference sequence). With 3 bases removed from V and 5 bases from J, the gap between germline ends came to 10 bases. The CDR3 covers 13 residues. The CDR3 sequence: CASSISASETQYF. The CDR3 DNA reads as TGTGCCAGTAGTATTAGCGCGTCTGAGACCCAGTACTTC.

This clone was observed a handful of times. V gene TRBV4-3 combines with J gene TRBJ1-5, with 7 bases fitting TRBD1. V gave up 0 bases and J gave up 2 bases; unmatched junction bases: 13. Germline CDR1 reads LGHNA; CDR2 reads YSLEER. CDR3 length: 19 amino acids. The CDR3 loop reads CASSQDLPTGLLGNQPQHF. DNA of the CDR3: TGCGCCAGCAGCCAAGATCTACCGACAGGGTTGTTGGGCAATCAGCCCCAGCATTTT.

This sequence joins TRBV2 and TRBJ2-7, with 9 bases identical to TRBD1. The CDR3 totals 15 residues. In germline, CDR1 is SNHLY, CDR2 FYNNEI. J was trimmed by 2 bases and V by 2 bases; bases with no gene match: 4. CDR3 DNA: TGTGCCAGCAGTGAAACTGGACAGGGGACCTACGAGCAGTACTTC. It yields the protein CASSETGQGTYEQYF. Combining the CDR3 with reference TRBV2 and TRBJ2-7 gives the whole variable domain EPEVTQTPSHQVTQMGQEVILRCVPISNHLYFYWYRQILGQKVEFLVSFYNNEISEKSEIFDDQFSVERPDGSNFTLKIRSTKLEDSAMYFCASSETGQGTYEQYFGPGTRLTVT.

This chain links TRBV6-5 with TRBJ1-6; a possible D gene is TRBD1 (5 bases). CDR3 length: 15 amino acids. The germline gives CDR1 MNHEY, CDR2 SVGAGI. Trimming took 7 bases from V and 5 from J, leaving 15 bases between them. The CDR3, as DNA: TGTGCCAGCACCTGGCAGGGCAATAATAATTCACCCCTCCACTTT. As protein: CASTWQGNNNSPLHF.

The J gene is TRBJ2-7, the V gene TRBV7-9; 10 nucleotides agree with TRBD1. Per the germline V gene, CDR1 is SEHNR and CDR2 is FQNEAQ (reference sequence). Trimming at V came to 6 bases and at J to 1 base, leaving 12 bases not matched to a gene. This CDR3 contains 17 residues. This CDR3 is CASRDYNRDRGSYEQYF. The CDR3 DNA reads as TGTGCCAGCAGGGATTATAACCGGGACAGGGGATCCTACGAGCAGTACTTC. Full variable domain (remainder filled in from reference TRBV7-9 and TRBJ2-7): DTGVSQNPRHKITKRGQNVTFRCDPISEHNRLYWYRQTLGQGPEFLTYFQNEAQLEKSRLLSDRFSAERPKGSFSTLEIQRTEQGDSAMYLCASRDYNRDRGSYEQYFGPGTRLTVT.

The chain couples TRBV3-1 (or the pseudogene TRBV3-2) to TRBJ2-2; perhaps TRBD1 as D (6 bases). Germline V gene lookup returns CDR1 LGHDT and CDR2 YNNKEL (reference sequence). The ends were cut back, 2 bases at V and 6 bases at J, with 13 bases in the middle. This CDR3 spans 15 amino acids. This chain's CDR3 is CASSQNPGDPGELFF. In DNA form, the CDR3 reads TGTGCCAGCAGCCAAAATCCAGGGGACCCCGGGGAGCTGTTTTTT.

The chain uses TRBV28 and TRBJ2-5; TRBD2 might be the D (6 bases). V was cut by 5 bases and J by 5 bases, with 18 bases left in between. Germline CDR1 reads MDHEN; CDR2 reads SYDVKM. The CDR3 extends over 15 amino acids. The CDR3 loop reads CASSPPGGPRETQYF. The CDR3 DNA sequence: TGTGCCAGCAGTCCCCCCGGGGGACCGAGGGAGACCCAGTACTTC.

The chain has TRBV6-2 or TRBV6-3 and TRBJ2-1, with 10 bases lining up with TRBD2. CDR3 size: 21 residues. The trim removed 5 bases at V and 0 bases at J, leaving 19 bases unmatched. The germline CDR1 and CDR2 sequences are MNHEY and SVGEGT. The CDR3 sequence is CASSRRQWEVAGGSSYNEQFF. The CDR3 DNA is TGTGCCAGCAGTCGTCGACAGTGGGAGGTAGCGGGGGGAAGCTCCTACAATGAGCAGTTCTTC.

This clone turned up a few times. The chain couples TRBV29-1 to TRBJ2-4; no reliable D call. Germline values: CDR1 SQVTM, CDR2 ANQGSEA. Trimming removed 4 bases from V and 2 bases from J, with 6 bases in between. The CDR3 runs to 12 residues. CDR3 DNA: TGCAGCGTTGGCGATCCCAAAAACATTCAGTACTTC. Amino acids: CSVGDPKNIQYF.

The chain couples TRBV5-1 to TRBJ2-7; 11 bases align to TRBD1. The CDR3 is made up of 14 amino acids. Germline values: CDR1 SGHRS, CDR2 YFSETQ. Trimming removed 4 bases from V and 5 bases from J; junction bases left unmatched: 5. Here the CDR3 reads CASSGRTGGDEQYF. The CDR3 region has the DNA TGCGCCAGCAGCGGAAGGACAGGGGGCGACGAGCAGTACTTC.

This clone came up a few times. The genes are TRBV14 and TRBJ1-2; 7 bases are shared with TRBD1. V lost 4 bases, J lost 5 bases, and 4 bases stayed unmatched. Germline CDR1 reads SGHDN; CDR2 reads FVKESK. This CDR3 region has 13 residues. The CDR3 protein is CASSPTGIYGYTF. The CDR3 nucleotides are TGTGCCAGCAGCCCGACAGGGATTTATGGCTACACCTTC.

The V gene is TRBV6-5, the J gene TRBJ1-5; D is uncertain. Trimming took off 0 bases at V and 7 bases at J, with 7 bases between the two ends. The germline gives CDR1 MNHEY, CDR2 SVGAGI. CDR3 length: 13 residues. The CDR3 DNA reads as TGTGCCAGCAGTTACTCCGGGGTCCAGCCCCAGCATTTT. Amino acids: CASSYSGVQPQHF.

The V call is TRBV19, the J call TRBJ1-5; a possible D gene is TRBD1 (5 bases). CDR3 size: 13 residues. V was cut by 8 bases and J by 6 bases, with 14 bases left in between. The V gene's germline CDR1 is LNHDA and CDR2 SQIVND (reference sequence). CDR3 nucleotide sequence: TGTGCCAGTGCCCTCAGGGCCCCTCAGCCCCAGCATTTT. It specifies CASALRAPQPQHF.

The genes are TRBV5-1 and TRBJ1-2; possible D gene TRBD1, 6 bases. V dropped 1 base and J dropped 6 bases, with 16 bases sitting between them. Germline loops: CDR1 SGHRS, CDR2 YFSETQ. CDR3 length equals 15 residues. This CDR3 is CASSLSAGAADGYTF. CDR3 sequence (DNA): TGCGCCAGCAGCTTGTCAGCAGGGGCGGCGGATGGCTACACCTTC.

V and J are TRBV18 and TRBJ2-7, with a weak D call TRBD1 (6 bases). The CDR3 has 15 amino acids. The ends were cut back, 0 bases at V and 5 bases at J, with 14 bases in the middle. Germline CDR1 is KGHSH and CDR2 is LQKENI. The CDR3 protein is CASSPPGAGGHEQYF. The CDR3 region has the DNA TGTGCCAGCTCACCACCGGGGGCAGGAGGTCACGAGCAGTACTTC.

This sequence joins TRBV6-5 and TRBJ2-5, with TRBD2 identical over 11 bases. The CDR3 runs to 14 residues. V lost 6 bases and J lost 5; bases outside the gene matches: 5. Germline V CDR1 and CDR2: MNHEY, SVGAGI. The CDR3 DNA follows: TGTGCCAGCAGCACACTAGCGGGAGTGGAGACCCAGTACTTC. Its protein is CASSTLAGVETQYF.

In this sample, this clone turned up once. V is TRBV4-2 and J is TRBJ2-7; D ambiguous. Trimming removed 1 base from V and 4 bases from J, with 8 bases in between. The CDR3 runs 13 residues. Germline V gene lookup returns CDR1 LGHNA and CDR2 YNFKEQ. The CDR3 DNA is TGTGCCAGCAGCCAAGTAACAGCTTACGAGCAGTACTTC. Its protein product is CASSQVTAYEQYF.

The chain is built from TRBV9 and TRBJ2-7; 9 nucleotides agree with TRBD2. CDR3 length: 16 amino acids. The germline CDR1 and CDR2 sequences are SGDLS and YYNGEE. Trimming removed 2 bases from V and 1 base from J; junction bases left unmatched: 7. The CDR3 nucleotides read TGTGCCAGCAGCGTCACCGCGGGAGGGCCTTCCTACGAGCAGTACTTC. Its protein product is CASSVTAGGPSYEQYF.

The rearrangement uses TRBV19 and TRBJ1-2, with D possibly matching TRBD1 (6 bases). Trimming shortened V by 5 bases and J by 5 bases, and 15 bases separated the two germline ends. Per germline, CDR1 LNHDA and CDR2 SQIVND (reference sequence). CDR3 length: 14 amino acids. CDR3 protein: CASSPGQTGYGYTF. CDR3 DNA: TGTGCCAGTAGTCCGGGACAAACCGGTTATGGCTACACCTTC.

The genes are TRBV7-8 and TRBJ2-1, with TRBD2 matching 13 bases. Losses at the gene ends were 5 bases for V and 6 bases for J; bases not matched to a gene: 1. The germline V gene encodes CDR1 SGHVS and CDR2 FQNEAQ. The CDR3 is 14 residues long. The CDR3 region is CASSGTSGTNEQFF. CDR3 nucleotide sequence: TGTGCCAGCAGCGGGACTAGCGGGACCAATGAGCAGTTCTTC.

CDR3 nucleotide sequence: TGTGCCAGCAGTTTGGGGCAGATGGGGTTCCAAGAGACCCAGTACTTC. Protein product: CASSLGQMGFQETQYF. The gene calls are TRBV28 and TRBJ2-5, with D maybe TRBD1 (5 bases). The CDR3 covers 16 residues. Germline V CDR1 and CDR2: MDHEN, SYDVKM. The V and J ends lost 3 bases and 1 base respectively, with 15 bases between them.

V usage is TRBV3-1 (or the pseudogene TRBV3-2) and J usage is TRBJ1-1, with a possible D match to TRBD1 (6 bases). Germline V gene sequence: CDR1 LGHDT, CDR2 YNNKEL (reference sequence). There are 16 residues in the CDR3. The germline V and J ends were trimmed by 0 bases and 2 bases, with 13 bases remaining between them. This CDR3 is CASSQDHRGPNTEAFF. The CDR3 nucleotides read TGTGCCAGCAGCCAAGATCACCGGGGGCCTAACACTGAAGCTTTCTTT.